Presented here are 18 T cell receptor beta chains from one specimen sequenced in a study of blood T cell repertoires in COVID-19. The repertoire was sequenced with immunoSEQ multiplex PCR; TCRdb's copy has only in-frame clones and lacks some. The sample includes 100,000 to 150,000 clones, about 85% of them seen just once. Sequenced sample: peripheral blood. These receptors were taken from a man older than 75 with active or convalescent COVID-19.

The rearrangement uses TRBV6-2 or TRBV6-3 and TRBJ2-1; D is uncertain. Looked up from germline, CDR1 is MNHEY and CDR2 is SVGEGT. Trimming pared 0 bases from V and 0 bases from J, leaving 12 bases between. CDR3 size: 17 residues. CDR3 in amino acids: CASSYSSVLLSYNEQFF. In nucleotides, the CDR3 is TGTGCCAGCAGTTACTCCTCGGTCCTCCTCTCCTACAATGAGCAGTTCTTC.

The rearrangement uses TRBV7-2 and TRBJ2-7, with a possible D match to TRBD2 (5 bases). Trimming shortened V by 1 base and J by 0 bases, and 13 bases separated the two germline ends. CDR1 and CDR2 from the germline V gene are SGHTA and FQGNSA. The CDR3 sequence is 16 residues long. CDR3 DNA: TGTGCCAGCAGCTTAGGTGTGGGGAGTGGCTCCTACGAGCAGTACTTC. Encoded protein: CASSLGVGSGSYEQYF.

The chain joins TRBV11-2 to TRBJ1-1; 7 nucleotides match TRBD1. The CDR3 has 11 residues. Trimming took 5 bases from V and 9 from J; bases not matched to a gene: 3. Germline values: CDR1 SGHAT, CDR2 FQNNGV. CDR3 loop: CASSEQGQAFF. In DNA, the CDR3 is TGTGCCAGCAGCGAACAGGGGCAAGCTTTCTTT.

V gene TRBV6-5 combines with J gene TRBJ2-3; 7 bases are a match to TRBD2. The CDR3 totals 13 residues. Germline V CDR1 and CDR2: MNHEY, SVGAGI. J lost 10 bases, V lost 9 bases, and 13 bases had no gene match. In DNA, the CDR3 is TGTGCCAGTTGGGGGGGGACTGGTGGCGCGCAGTATTTT. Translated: CASWGGTGGAQYF.

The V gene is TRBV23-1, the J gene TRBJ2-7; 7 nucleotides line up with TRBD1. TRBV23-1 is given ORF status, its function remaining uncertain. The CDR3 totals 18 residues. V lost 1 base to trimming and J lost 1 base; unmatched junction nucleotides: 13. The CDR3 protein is CASSQLKGSRDRSYEQYF. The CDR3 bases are TGCGCCAGCAGTCAATTAAAAGGGTCCCGGGACAGATCCTACGAGCAGTACTTC.

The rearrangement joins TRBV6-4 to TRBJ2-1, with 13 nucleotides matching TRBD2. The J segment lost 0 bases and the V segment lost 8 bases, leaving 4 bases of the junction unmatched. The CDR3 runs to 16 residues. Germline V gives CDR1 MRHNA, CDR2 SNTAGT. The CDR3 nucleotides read TGTGCCAGCGGTAGGACTAGCGGGAGCTCCTACAATGAGCAGTTCTTC. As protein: CASGRTSGSSYNEQFF.

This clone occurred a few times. As DNA, the CDR3 is TGTGCCAGCAGCCAAGTTCCCGGACTGAGCACAGATACGCAGTATTTT. It specifies CASSQVPGLSTDTQYF. This sequence joins TRBV3-1 (or the pseudogene TRBV3-2) and TRBJ2-3; D may be TRBD2 (5 bases). Trimming took 1 base from V and 0 from J, leaving 11 bases between them. Germline V gene lookup returns CDR1 LGHDT and CDR2 YNNKEL (reference sequence). The CDR3 totals 16 residues.

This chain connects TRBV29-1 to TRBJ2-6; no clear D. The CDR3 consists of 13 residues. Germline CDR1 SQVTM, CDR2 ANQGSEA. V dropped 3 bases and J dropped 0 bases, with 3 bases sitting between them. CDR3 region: CSVEASGANVLTF. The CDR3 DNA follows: TGCAGCGTTGAGGCCTCTGGGGCCAACGTCCTGACTTTC.

In nucleotides, the CDR3 is TGCGCCAGCAGTCAATCGCCTCAGGGGGAGCAGCTTCTCGAGCAGTACTTC. Amino acids: CASSQSPQGEQLLEQYF. V and J are TRBV23-1 and TRBJ2-7, with 7 bases lining up with TRBD1. TRBV23-1 is labeled an ORF, and its function is uncertain. Trimming removed 0 bases from V and 6 bases from J; junction bases left unmatched: 14. The CDR3 is 17 amino acids.

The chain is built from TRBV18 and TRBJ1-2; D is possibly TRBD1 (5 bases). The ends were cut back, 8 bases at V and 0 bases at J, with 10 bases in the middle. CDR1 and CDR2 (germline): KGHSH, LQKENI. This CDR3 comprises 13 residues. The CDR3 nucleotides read TGTGCCAGCGGCGACAGAGCTAACTATGGCTACACCTTC. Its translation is CASGDRANYGYTF.

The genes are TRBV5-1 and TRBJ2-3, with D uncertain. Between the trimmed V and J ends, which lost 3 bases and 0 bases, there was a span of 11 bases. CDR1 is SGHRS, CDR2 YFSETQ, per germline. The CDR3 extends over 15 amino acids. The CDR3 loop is CASSSDRTSTDTQYF. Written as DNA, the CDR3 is TGCGCCAGCAGCTCCGATAGAACTAGCACAGATACGCAGTATTTT.

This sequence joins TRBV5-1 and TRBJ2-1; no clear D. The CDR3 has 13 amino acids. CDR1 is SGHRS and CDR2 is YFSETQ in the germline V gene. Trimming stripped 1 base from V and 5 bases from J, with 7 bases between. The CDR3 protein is CASSLSLNNEQFF. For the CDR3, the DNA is TGCGCCAGCAGCTTGAGCCTGAACAATGAGCAGTTCTTC.

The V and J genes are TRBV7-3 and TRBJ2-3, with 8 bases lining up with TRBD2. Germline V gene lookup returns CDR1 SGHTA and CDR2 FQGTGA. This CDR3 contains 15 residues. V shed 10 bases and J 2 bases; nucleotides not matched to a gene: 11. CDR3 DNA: TGTGCCACCTCTAGCGGGCCCGGTGTCACAGATACGCAGTATTTT. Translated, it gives CATSSGPGVTDTQYF.

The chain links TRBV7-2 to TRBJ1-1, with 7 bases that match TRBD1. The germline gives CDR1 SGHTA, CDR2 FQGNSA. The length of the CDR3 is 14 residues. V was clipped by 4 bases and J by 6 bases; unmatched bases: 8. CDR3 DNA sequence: TGTGCCAGCAGCTCACTACAGGGGTATTCTGAAGCTTTCTTT. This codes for CASSSLQGYSEAFF.

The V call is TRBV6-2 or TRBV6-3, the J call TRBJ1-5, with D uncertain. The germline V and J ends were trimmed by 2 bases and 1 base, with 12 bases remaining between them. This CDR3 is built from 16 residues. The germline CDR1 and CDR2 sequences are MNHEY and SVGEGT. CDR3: CASSYSIGRSNQPQHF. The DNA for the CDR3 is TGTGCCAGCAGTTACAGTATCGGGAGGAGCAATCAGCCCCAGCATTTT.

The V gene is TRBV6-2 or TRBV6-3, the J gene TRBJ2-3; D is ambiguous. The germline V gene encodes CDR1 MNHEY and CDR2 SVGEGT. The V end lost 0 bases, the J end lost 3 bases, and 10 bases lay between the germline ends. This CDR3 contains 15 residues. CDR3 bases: TGTGCCAGCAGTTACTCGAGTCCTGGTACAGATACGCAGTATTTT. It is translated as CASSYSSPGTDTQYF.

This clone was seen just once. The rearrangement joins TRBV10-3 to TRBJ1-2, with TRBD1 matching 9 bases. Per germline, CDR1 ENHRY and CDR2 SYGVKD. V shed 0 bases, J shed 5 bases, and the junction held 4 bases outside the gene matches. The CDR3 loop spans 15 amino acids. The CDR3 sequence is CAISESTGGRYGYTF. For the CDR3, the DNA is TGTGCCATCAGTGAGTCGACAGGGGGAAGGTATGGCTACACCTTC.

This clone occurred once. The CDR3 region is CASSDNRERYEKLFF. The CDR3 DNA follows: TGTGCCAGCAGTGACAACAGGGAACGGTATGAAAAACTGTTTTTT. V is TRBV25-1 and J is TRBJ1-4, with D perhaps TRBD1 (6 bases). V lost 3 bases and J 6 bases, leaving 14 bases between the germline ends. The CDR3 sequence is 15 residues long. CDR1 is MGHDK and CDR2 is SYGVNS in the germline V gene.